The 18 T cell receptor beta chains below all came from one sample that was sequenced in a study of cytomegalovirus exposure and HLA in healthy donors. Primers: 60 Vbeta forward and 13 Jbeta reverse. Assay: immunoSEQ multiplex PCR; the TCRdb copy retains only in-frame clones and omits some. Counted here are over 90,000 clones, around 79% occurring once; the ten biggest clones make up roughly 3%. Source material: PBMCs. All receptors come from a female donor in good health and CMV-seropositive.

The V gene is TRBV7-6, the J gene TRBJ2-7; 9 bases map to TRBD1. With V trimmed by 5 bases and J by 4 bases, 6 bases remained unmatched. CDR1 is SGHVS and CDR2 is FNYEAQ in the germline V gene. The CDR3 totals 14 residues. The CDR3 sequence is CASSPGQGGYEQYF. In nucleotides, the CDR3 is TGTGCCAGCAGCCCGGGACAGGGAGGATACGAGCAGTACTTC.

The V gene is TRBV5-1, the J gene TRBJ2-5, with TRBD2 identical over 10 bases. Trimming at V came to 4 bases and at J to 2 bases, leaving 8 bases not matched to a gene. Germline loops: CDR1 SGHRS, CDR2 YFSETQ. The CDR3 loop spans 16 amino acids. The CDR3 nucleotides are TGCGCCAGCAGCGTCGGACTAGCGGTTACTCAAGAGACCCAGTACTTC. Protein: CASSVGLAVTQETQYF.

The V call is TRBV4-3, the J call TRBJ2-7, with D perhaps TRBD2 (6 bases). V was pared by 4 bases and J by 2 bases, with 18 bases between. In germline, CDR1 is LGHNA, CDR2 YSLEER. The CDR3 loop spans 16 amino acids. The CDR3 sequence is CASSPVGRTQTYEQYF. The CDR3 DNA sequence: TGCGCCAGCAGCCCCGTGGGGAGGACCCAGACCTACGAGCAGTACTTC.

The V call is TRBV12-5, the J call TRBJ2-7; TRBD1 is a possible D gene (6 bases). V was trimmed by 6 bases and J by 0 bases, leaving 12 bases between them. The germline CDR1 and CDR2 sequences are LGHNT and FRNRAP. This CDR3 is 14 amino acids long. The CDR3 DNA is TGTGCTAGTGGCCCCGGGACACCCTCCTACGAGCAGTACTTC. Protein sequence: CASGPGTPSYEQYF.

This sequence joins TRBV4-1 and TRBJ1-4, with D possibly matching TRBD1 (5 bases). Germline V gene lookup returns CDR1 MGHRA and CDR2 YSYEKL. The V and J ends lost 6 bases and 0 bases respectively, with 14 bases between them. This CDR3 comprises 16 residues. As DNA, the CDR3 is TGCGCCAGCAGATATACCCAGGGCACAACTAATGAAAAACTGTTTTTT. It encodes CASRYTQGTTNEKLFF.

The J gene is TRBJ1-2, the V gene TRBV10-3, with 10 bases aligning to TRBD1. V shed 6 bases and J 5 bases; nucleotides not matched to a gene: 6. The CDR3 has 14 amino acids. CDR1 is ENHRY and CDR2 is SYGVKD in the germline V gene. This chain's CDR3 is CAIRADRGPYGYTF. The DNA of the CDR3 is TGTGCCATCAGGGCAGACAGGGGGCCATATGGCTACACCTTC.

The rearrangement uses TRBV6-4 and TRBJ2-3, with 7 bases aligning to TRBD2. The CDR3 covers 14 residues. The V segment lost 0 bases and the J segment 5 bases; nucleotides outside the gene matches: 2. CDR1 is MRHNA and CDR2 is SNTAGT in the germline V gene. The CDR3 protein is CASSDSGEGDTQYF. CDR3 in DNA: TGTGCCAGCAGTGACTCGGGGGAGGGAGATACGCAGTATTTT.

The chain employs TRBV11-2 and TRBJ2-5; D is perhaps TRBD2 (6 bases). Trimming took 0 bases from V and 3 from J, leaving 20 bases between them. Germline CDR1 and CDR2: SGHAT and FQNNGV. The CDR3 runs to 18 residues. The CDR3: CASSLEVGFGGPKETQYF. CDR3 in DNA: TGTGCCAGCAGCTTAGAGGTGGGGTTTGGAGGGCCGAAAGAGACCCAGTACTTC.

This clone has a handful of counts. The CDR3 is CASSLPSQGGGEKLFF. The CDR3 nucleotides read TGTGCCAGCAGCCTACCCTCCCAGGGCGGGGGTGAAAAACTGTTTTTT. The J gene is TRBJ1-4, the V gene TRBV6-6; TRBD1 might be the D (5 bases). This CDR3 has 16 residues. V lost 6 bases to trimming and J lost 7 bases, with 21 bases between them. CDR1 and CDR2 (germline): MNHNY, SVGAGI (reference sequence).

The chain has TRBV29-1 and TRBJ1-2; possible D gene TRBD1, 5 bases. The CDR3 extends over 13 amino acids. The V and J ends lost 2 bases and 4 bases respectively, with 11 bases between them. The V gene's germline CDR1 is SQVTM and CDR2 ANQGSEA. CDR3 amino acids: CSVESDGGYGYTF. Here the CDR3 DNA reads TGCAGCGTTGAATCGGACGGGGGCTATGGCTACACCTTC.

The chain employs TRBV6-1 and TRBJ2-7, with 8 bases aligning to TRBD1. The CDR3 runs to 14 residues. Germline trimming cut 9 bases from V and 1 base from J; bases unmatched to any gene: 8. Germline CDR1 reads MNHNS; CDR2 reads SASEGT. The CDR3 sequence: CASGQGTTSYEQYF. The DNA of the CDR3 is TGTGCCAGTGGACAGGGCACGACGTCCTACGAGCAGTACTTC.

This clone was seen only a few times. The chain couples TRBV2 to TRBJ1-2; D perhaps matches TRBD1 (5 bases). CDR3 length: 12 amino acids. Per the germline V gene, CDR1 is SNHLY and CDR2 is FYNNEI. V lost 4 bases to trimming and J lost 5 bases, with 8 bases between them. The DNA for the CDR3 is TGTGCCAGCAGTGGGGGGGTATATGGCTACACCTTC. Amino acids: CASSGGVYGYTF. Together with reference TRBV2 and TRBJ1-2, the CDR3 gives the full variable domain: EPEVTQTPSHQVTQMGQEVILRCVPISNHLYFYWYRQILGQKVEFLVSFYNNEISEKSEIFDDQFSVERPDGSNFTLKIRSTKLEDSAMYFCASSGGVYGYTFGSGTRLTVV.

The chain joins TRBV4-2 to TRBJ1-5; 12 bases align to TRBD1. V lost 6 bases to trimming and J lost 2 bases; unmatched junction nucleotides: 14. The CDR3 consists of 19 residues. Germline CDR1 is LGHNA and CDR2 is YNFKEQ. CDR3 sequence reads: CASRKSGTGGSDGNQPQHF. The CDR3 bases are TGTGCCAGCAGAAAGTCTGGGACAGGGGGCTCAGATGGCAATCAGCCCCAGCATTTT.

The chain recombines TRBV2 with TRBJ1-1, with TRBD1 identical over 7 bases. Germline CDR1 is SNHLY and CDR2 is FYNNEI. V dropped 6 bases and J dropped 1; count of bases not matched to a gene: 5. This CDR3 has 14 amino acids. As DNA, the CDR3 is TGTGCCAGCAGCTTGGACAGGACGAACACTGAAGCTTTCTTT. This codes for CASSLDRTNTEAFF.

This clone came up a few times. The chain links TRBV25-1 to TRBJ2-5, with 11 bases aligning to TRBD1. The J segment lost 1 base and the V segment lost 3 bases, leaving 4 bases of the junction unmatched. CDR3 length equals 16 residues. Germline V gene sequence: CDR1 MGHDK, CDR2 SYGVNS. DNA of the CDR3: TGTGCCAGCAGTGACCAAGGACAGGGGGCCCAAGAGACCCAGTACTTC. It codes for CASSDQGQGAQETQYF.

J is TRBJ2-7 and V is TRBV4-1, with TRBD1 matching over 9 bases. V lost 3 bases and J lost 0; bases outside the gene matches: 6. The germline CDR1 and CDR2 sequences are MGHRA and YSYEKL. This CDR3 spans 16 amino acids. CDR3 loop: CASSQQTGGRSYEQYF. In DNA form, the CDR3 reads TGCGCCAGCAGCCAGCAAACAGGGGGCCGCTCCTACGAGCAGTACTTC.

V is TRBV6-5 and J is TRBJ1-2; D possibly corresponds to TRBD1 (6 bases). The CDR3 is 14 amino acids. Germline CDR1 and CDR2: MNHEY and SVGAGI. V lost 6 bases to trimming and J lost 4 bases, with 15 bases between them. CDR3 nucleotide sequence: TGTGCCAGCAGCGACCTACAGGGTCGCTATGGCTACACCTTC. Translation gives CASSDLQGRYGYTF.

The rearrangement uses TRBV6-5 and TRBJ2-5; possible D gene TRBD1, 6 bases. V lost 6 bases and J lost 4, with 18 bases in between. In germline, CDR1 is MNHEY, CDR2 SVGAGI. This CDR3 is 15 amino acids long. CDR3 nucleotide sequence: TGTGCCAGCAGATCACAGGGTCTAATCGGAGAGACCCAGTACTTC. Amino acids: CASRSQGLIGETQYF.